These 9 T cell receptor beta chains share one sample of origin, sequenced in a study of control samples from healthy donors and cancer patients. Profiling relied on immunoSEQ multiplex PCR, and the TCRdb table lists in-frame clones only, not all of them. The profile covers some 79,000 clones, with about 90% appearing a single time and around 3.8% taken by the ten largest. Sequenced material: blood. Every receptor here comes from a woman aged 50 to 60 in good health.

The V call is TRBV9, the J call TRBJ1-3, with D possibly TRBD1 on 5 matching bases. This CDR3 is built from 14 residues. Germline V gene data show CDR1 as SGDLS and CDR2 as YYNGEE. V dropped 2 bases and J dropped 2 bases, with 8 bases sitting between them. CDR3 loop: CASSVGQAGNTIYF. As DNA, the CDR3 is TGTGCCAGCAGCGTTGGACAAGCTGGAAACACCATATATTTT.

The chain couples TRBV5-1 to TRBJ2-3; tentative D call: TRBD2 (6 bases). The germline V gene encodes CDR1 SGHRS and CDR2 YFSETQ. Trimming removed 4 bases from V and 1 base from J, with 13 bases in between. The CDR3 sequence is 15 residues long. CDR3 in DNA: TGCGCCAGCAGCCCCCGGGCTAGCGGCACAGATACGCAGTATTTT. Translation gives CASSPRASGTDTQYF.

The CDR3: CSAGLAAVNNEQFF. CDR3 nucleotides: TGCAGCGCGGGACTAGCGGCCGTAAACAATGAGCAGTTCTTC. The chain uses TRBV29-1 and TRBJ2-1, with TRBD2 identical over 11 bases. The CDR3 covers 14 residues. CDR1 is SQVTM and CDR2 is ANQGSEA in the germline V gene. Trimming removed 7 bases from V and 5 bases from J; junction bases left unmatched: 7.

This clone was counted a single time. The V and J genes are TRBV27 and TRBJ1-5; D gene unclear. This CDR3 contains 13 residues. Trimming shortened V by 6 bases and J by 5 bases, and 11 bases separated the two germline ends. Germline loops: CDR1 MNHEY, CDR2 SMNVEV (reference sequence). CDR3 amino acids: CASRRNRDQPQHF. Written as DNA, the CDR3 is TGTGCCAGCAGACGGAACCGGGATCAGCCCCAGCATTTT.

The genes are TRBV5-6 and TRBJ1-5; D is ambiguous. The germline V gene has CDR1 SGHDT and CDR2 YYEEEE. The CDR3 consists of 15 residues. V lost 0 bases to trimming and J lost 2 bases, with 9 bases between them. CDR3 protein: CASSLAGPGNQPQHF. The DNA for the CDR3 is TGTGCCAGCAGCTTGGCGGGCCCTGGCAATCAGCCCCAGCATTTT. The complete variable domain, with remaining parts taken from reference TRBV5-6 and TRBJ1-5, reads DAGVTQSPTHLIKTRGQQVTLRCSPKSGHDTVSWYQQALGQGPQFIFQYYEEEERQRGNFPDRFSGHQFPNYSSELNVNALLLGDSALYLCASSLAGPGNQPQHFGDGTRLSIL.

The V and J genes are TRBV6-6 and TRBJ1-2; D is unclear. Deletions cut 0 bases from V and 1 base from J, with 12 bases between. The CDR3 is made up of 16 amino acids. Looked up from germline, CDR1 is MNHNY and CDR2 is SVGAGI (reference sequence). In DNA, the CDR3 is TGTGCCAGCAGTTACTCGGGTCGCCGCGATAACTATGGCTACACCTTC. It encodes CASSYSGRRDNYGYTF.

The chain is built from TRBV6-4 and TRBJ1-5; maybe TRBD1 (5 bases). CDR3 length: 15 residues. In germline, CDR1 is MRHNA, CDR2 SNTAGT. V was trimmed by 2 bases and J by 6 bases, leaving 14 bases between them. The CDR3 reads CASSDPGAEIQPQHF. CDR3 DNA: TGTGCCAGCAGTGACCCCGGGGCGGAGATTCAGCCCCAGCATTTT.

The chain has TRBV15 and TRBJ2-2; D is uncertain. The CDR3 is made up of 14 amino acids. V lost 5 bases and J 1 base, leaving 8 bases between the germline ends. Per the germline V gene, CDR1 is LNHNV and CDR2 is YYDKDF (reference sequence). CDR3 sequence (DNA): TGTGCCACCAGCTCTAACTTGAACACCGGGGAGCTGTTTTTT. Translation gives CATSSNLNTGELFF.

The J gene is TRBJ2-1, the V gene TRBV5-1, with no clear D. V lost 4 bases and J lost 3, with 11 bases in between. CDR1 is SGHRS, CDR2 YFSETQ, per germline. This CDR3 contains 14 residues. The CDR3 spells CASSGPQDYNEQFF. For the CDR3, the DNA is TGCGCCAGCAGCGGACCCCAGGACTACAATGAGCAGTTCTTC.